This TCR beta chain was identified in a study of type 1 and type 2 diabetes patients. No donor had another autoimmune disease or recent infection within four weeks. Genomic DNA was the PCR template. A primer set of 30 forward and 13 reverse primers amplified the CDR3. One entry per CDR3 protein, called by TCRdb with MiXCR from the multiplex PCR reads. The table lists about 290,000 distinct CDR3 sequences, approximately 45% of them singletons. The V and J ends lost 8 bases and 5 bases respectively, with 14 bases between them. From germline, CDR1 is KGHDR and CDR2 SFDVKD. CDR3 size: 13 residues. Material: peripheral blood mononuclear cells (PBMCs). The sequence was obtained from a man between 18 and 29 years old with type 2 diabetes. The gene calls are TRBV24-1 and TRBJ1-2; the D gene is possibly TRBD1 (5 bases). CDR3 loop: CATIRVPLYGYTF. Written as DNA, the CDR3 is TGTGCCACCATCAGGGTGCCCTTGTATGGCTACACCTTC.